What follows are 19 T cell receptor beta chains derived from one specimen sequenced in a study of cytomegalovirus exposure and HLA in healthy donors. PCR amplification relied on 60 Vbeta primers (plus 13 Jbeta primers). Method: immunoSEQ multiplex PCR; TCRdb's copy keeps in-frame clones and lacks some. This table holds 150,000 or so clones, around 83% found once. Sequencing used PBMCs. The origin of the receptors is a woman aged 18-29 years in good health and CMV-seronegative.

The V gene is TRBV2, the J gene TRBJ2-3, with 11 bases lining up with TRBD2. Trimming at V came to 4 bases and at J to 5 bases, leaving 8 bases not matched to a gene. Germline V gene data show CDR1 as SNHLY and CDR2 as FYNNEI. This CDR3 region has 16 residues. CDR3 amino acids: CASSVNSGRGGDTQYF. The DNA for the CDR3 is TGTGCCAGCAGTGTCAATAGCGGGAGGGGAGGAGATACGCAGTATTTT. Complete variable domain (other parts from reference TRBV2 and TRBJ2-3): EPEVTQTPSHQVTQMGQEVILRCVPISNHLYFYWYRQILGQKVEFLVSFYNNEISEKSEIFDDQFSVERPDGSNFTLKIRSTKLEDSAMYFCASSVNSGRGGDTQYFGPGTRLTVL.

The CDR3 here is CASSPWGGTYEQYF. The CDR3 coding sequence is TGTGCCAGCAGCCCCTGGGGGGGGACCTACGAGCAGTACTTC. This rearrangement joins TRBV7-2 to TRBJ2-7; the match to TRBD2 covers 7 bases. The CDR3 totals 14 residues. V gave up 5 bases and J gave up 2 bases; unmatched junction bases: 6. The germline gives CDR1 SGHTA, CDR2 FQGNSA.

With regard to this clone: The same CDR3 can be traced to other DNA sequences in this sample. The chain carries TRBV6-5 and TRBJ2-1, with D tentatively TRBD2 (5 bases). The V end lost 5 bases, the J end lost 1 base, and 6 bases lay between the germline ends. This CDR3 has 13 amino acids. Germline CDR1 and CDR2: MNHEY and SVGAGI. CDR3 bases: TGTGCCAGCAGTCGAGGGTCCTACAATGAGCAGTTCTTC. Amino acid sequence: CASSRGSYNEQFF.

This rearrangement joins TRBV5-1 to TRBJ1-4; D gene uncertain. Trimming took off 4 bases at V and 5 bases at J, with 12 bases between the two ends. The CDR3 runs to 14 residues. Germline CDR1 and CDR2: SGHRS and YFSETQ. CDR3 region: CASSIDQANEKLFF. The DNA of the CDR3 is TGCGCCAGCAGCATTGACCAGGCAAATGAAAAACTGTTTTTT. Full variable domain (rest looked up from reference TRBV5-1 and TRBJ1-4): KAGVTQTPRYLIKTRGQQVTLSCSPISGHRSVSWYQQTPGQGLQFLFEYFSETQRNKGNFPGRFSGRQFSNSRSEMNVSTLELGDSALYLCASSIDQANEKLFFGSGTQLSVL.

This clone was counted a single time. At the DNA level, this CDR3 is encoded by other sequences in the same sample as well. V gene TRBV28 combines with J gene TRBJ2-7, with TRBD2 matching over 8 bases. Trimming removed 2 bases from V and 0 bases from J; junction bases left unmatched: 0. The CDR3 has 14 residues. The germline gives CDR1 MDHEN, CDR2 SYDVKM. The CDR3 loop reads CASSLRGGSYEQYF. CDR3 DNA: TGTGCCAGCAGTTTACGGGGGGGCTCCTACGAGCAGTACTTC.

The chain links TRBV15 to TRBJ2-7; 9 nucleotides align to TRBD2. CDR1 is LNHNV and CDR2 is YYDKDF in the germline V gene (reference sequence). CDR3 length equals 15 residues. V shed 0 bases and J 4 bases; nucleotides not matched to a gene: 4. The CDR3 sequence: CATSREGGGAYEQYF. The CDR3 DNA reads TGTGCCACCAGCAGAGAGGGCGGGGGGGCTTACGAGCAGTACTTC.

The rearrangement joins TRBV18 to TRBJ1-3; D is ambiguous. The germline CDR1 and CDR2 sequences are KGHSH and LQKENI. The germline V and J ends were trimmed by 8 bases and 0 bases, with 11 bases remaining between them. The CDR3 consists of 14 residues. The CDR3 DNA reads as TGTGCCAGCGTTTCATCAGGCTCTGGAAACACCATATATTTT. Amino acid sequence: CASVSSGSGNTIYF.

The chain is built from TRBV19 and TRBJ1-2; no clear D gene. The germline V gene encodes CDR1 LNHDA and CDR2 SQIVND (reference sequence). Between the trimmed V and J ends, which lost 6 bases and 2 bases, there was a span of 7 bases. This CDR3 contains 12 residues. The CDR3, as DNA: TGTGCCAGTAGCGCGGTCAACTATGGCTACACCTTC. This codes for CASSAVNYGYTF.

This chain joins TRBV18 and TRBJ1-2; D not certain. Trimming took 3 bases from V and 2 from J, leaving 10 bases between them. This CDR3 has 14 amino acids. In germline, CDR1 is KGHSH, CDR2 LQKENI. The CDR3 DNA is TGTGCCAGCTCACCCGGCACAGCCAACTATGGCTACACCTTC. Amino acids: CASSPGTANYGYTF.

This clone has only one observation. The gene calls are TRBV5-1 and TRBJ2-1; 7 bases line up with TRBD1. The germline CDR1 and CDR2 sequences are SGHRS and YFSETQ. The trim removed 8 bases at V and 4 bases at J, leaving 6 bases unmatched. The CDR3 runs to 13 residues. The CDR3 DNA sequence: TGCGCCAGTGGGACAGAGGCTTACAATGAGCAGTTCTTC. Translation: CASGTEAYNEQFF.

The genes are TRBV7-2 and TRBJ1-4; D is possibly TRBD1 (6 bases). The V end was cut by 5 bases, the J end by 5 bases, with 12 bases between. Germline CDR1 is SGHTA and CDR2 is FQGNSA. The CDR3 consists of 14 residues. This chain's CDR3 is CASSPGDRNEKLFF. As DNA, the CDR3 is TGTGCCAGCAGCCCAGGGGATCGGAATGAAAAACTGTTTTTT. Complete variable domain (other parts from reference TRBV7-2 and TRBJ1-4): GAGVSQSPSNKVTEKGKDVELRCDPISGHTALYWYRQSLGQGLEFLIYFQGNSAPDKSGLPSDRFSAERTGGSVSTLTIQRTQQEDSAVYLCASSPGDRNEKLFFGSGTQLSVL.

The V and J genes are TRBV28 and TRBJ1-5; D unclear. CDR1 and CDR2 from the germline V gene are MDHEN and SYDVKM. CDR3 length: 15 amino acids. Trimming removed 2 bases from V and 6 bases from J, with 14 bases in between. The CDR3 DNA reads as TGTGCCAGCAGTTTAGCGACCAAAAGAGGTCAGCCCCAGCATTTT. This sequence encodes CASSLATKRGQPQHF.

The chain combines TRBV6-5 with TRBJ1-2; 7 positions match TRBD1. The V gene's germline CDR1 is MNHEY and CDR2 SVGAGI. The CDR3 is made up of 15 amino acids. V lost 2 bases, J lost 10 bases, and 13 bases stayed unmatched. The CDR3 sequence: CASSYRAEQGRHYTF. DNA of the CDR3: TGTGCCAGCAGTTACAGGGCAGAACAGGGGCGTCACTACACCTTC.

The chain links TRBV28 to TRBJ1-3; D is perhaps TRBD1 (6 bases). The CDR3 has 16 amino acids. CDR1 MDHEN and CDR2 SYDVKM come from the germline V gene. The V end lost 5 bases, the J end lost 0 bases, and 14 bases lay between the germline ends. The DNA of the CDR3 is TGTGCCAGCAGTCCGCCCGGGACACTCTCTGGAAACACCATATATTTT. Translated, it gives CASSPPGTLSGNTIYF.

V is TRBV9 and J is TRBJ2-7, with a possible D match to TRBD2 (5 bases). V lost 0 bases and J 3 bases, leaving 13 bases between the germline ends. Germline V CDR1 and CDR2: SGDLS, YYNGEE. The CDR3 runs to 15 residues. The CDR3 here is CASSVDPAVFYEQYF. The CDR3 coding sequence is TGTGCCAGCAGCGTAGATCCAGCGGTGTTCTACGAGCAGTACTTC.

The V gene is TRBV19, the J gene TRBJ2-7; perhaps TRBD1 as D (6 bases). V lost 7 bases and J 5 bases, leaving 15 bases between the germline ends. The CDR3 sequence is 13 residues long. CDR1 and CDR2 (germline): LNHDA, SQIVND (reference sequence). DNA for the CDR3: TGTGCCAGTAAAGGCAGGGGAGTCAACGAGCAGTACTTC. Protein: CASKGRGVNEQYF.

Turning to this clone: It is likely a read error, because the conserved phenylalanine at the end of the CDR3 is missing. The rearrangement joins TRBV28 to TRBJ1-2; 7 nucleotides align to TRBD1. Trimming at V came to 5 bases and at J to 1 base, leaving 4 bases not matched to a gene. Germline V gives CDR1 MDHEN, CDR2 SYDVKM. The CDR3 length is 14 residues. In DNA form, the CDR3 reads TGTGCCAGCAGTCCCCAGGGGGGTAACTATGGCTACACCCTC. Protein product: CASSPQGGNYGYTL.

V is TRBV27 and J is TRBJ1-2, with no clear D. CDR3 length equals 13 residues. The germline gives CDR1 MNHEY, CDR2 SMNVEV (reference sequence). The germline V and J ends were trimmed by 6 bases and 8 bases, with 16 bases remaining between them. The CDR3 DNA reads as TGTGCCAGCAGCCCCAACTCACGCGGCGGCTACACCTTC. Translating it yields CASSPNSRGGYTF.

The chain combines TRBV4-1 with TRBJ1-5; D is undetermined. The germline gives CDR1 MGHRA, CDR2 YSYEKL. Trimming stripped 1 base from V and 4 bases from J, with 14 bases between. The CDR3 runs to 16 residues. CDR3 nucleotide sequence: TGCGCCAGCAGCCAAGGAAGGTCAGGATGGAATCAGCCCCAGCATTTT. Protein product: CASSQGRSGWNQPQHF.